Presented here are 8 T cell receptor beta chains from one specimen sequenced in a study of T cells in Graves' hyperthyroidism and ophthalmopathy. What was amplified from RNA transcripts were TCR beta CDR3 regions. HTBI primers were used for first-round RT-PCR of the TCR CDR3. Each CDR3 protein is one row after TCRdb ran MiXCR on the multiplex PCR reads. The repertoire holds some 200,000 distinct CDR3 sequences, with approximately 17% as singletons. Input material: blood. These receptors were taken from a man aged 50-59 years with Graves' hyperthyroidism.

This clonotype showed up many times. The J gene is TRBJ1-1, the V gene TRBV12-3 or TRBV12-4; 8 bases line up with TRBD1. Germline trimming cut 7 bases from V and 7 bases from J; bases unmatched to any gene: 8. The CDR3 totals 13 residues. The CDR3 is CASTSQGEGEAFF. DNA of the CDR3: TGTGCCAGCACCTCACAGGGGGAGGGTGAAGCTTTCTTT.

This chain uses TRBV12-3 or TRBV12-4 with TRBJ2-1; 8 bases agree with TRBD2. The J segment lost 3 bases and the V segment lost 6 bases, leaving 10 bases of the junction unmatched. The CDR3 contains 16 residues. As DNA, the CDR3 is TGTGCCAGCAGCTTTGGTAGCGGGACGGGCTACAATGAGCAGTTCTTC. Residues: CASSFGSGTGYNEQFF.

This clonotype has a count of ten or more. The gene calls are TRBV20-1 and TRBJ2-1, with 7 bases that match TRBD1. V lost 6 bases, J lost 1 base, and 18 bases stayed unmatched. The length of the CDR3 is 18 residues. Germline CDR1 is DFQATT and CDR2 is SNEGSKA (reference sequence). CDR3 residues: CSAPGARMTGPSYNEQFF. CDR3 DNA sequence: TGCAGTGCCCCGGGCGCGAGGATGACAGGGCCTTCCTACAATGAGCAGTTCTTC.

The V and J genes are TRBV10-3 and TRBJ2-1; D is perhaps TRBD2 (5 bases). This CDR3 has 15 amino acids. V was trimmed by 6 bases and J by 2 bases, leaving 14 bases between them. Germline values: CDR1 ENHRY, CDR2 SYGVKD. The CDR3: CAIRKEQRTYNEQFF. As DNA, the CDR3 is TGTGCCATCAGGAAGGAACAGCGGACCTACAATGAGCAGTTCTTC.

A few counts support this clonotype. This chain uses TRBV29-1 with TRBJ2-7; no clear D. The CDR3 covers 12 residues. The V gene lost 5 bases and the J gene lost 3 bases, with 11 bases spanning the gap. The germline V gene has CDR1 SQVTM and CDR2 ANQGSEA. CDR3 in amino acids: CSVLMGNYEQYF. As DNA, the CDR3 is TGCAGCGTTCTAATGGGGAACTACGAGCAGTACTTC.

The chain combines TRBV14 with TRBJ1-1, with a tentative D call TRBD1 (5 bases). Trimming took 0 bases from V and 3 from J, leaving 11 bases between them. CDR1 and CDR2 from the germline V gene are SGHDN and FVKESK. This CDR3 spans 15 amino acids. The CDR3: CASSQEKGWYTEAFF. Written as DNA, the CDR3 is TGTGCCAGCAGCCAAGAAAAGGGGTGGTACACTGAAGCTTTCTTT.

This clonotype was detected ten times or more. The rearrangement joins TRBV18 to TRBJ2-7, with D hard to call. Germline loops: CDR1 KGHSH, CDR2 LQKENI. V lost 0 bases to trimming and J lost 0 bases, with 9 bases between them. The CDR3 is 15 amino acids. The CDR3 spells CASSPPNSPSYEQYF. CDR3 DNA: TGTGCCAGCTCACCACCGAACTCGCCCTCCTACGAGCAGTACTTC.

At least ten counts were recorded for this clonotype. V and J are TRBV27 and TRBJ2-1, with D unclear. CDR3 length: 13 amino acids. Trimming left V 6 bases short and J 7 bases short, with 13 bases between. CDR1 MNHEY and CDR2 SMNVEV come from the germline V gene (reference sequence). CDR3 DNA sequence: TGTGCCAGCAGACCTAACGTATTAAATGAGCAGTTCTTC. This translates into CASRPNVLNEQFF.